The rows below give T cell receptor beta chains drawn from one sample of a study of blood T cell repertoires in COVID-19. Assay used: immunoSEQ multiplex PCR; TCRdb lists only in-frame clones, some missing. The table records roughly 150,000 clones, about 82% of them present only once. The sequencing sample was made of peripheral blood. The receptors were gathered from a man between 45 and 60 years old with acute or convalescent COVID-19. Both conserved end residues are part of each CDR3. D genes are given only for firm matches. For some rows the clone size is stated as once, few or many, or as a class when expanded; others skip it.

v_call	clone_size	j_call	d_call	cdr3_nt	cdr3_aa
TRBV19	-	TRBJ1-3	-	TGTGCCAGTACCCTTATGGACTCAGCCGGAAACACCATATATTTT	CASTLMDSAGNTIYF
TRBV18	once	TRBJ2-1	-	TGTGCCAGCTCACCAGGGGAGGACTCCTACAATGAGCAGTTCTTC	CASSPGEDSYNEQFF
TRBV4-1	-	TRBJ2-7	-	TGCGCCAGCAGCCAAGTCCCGGACGAGCAGTACTTC	CASSQVPDEQYF
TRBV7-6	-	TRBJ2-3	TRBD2	TGTGCCAGCAGCCTCGGGACTAGCGGGAGGGGTGCATCCGCAGATACGCAGTATTTT	CASSLGTSGRGASADTQYF
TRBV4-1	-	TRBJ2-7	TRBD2	TGCGCCAGCAGCCAAGAGTTGGCTAGCGGATCCTACGAGCAGTACTTC	CASSQELASGSYEQYF
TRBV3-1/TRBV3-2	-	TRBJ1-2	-	TGTGCCAGCAGCCCCAGGGGACGTGGCTACACCTTC	CASSPRGRGYTF
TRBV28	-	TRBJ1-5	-	TGTGCCAGCAGTGGGGAGGTTTTCTCCCAGCATTTT	CASSGEVFSQHF
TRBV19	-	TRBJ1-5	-	TGTGCCAGTAGTATGGGCAGCAATCAGCCCCAGCATTTT	CASSMGSNQPQHF
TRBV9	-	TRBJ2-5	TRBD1	TGTGCCAGCAGCGTAGGGGGGGACAGGGTTCAAGAGACCCAGTACTTC	CASSVGGDRVQETQYF
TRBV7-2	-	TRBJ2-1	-	TGTGCCAGCAGCTTTCTGCCCGGGAATGAGCAGTTCTTC	CASSFLPGNEQFF
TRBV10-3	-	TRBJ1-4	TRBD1	TGTGCCACCCAGGGGGAACCAACTAATGAAAAACTGTTTTTT	CATQGEPTNEKLFF
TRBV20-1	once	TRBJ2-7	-	TGCAGTGCTAGTTCAGGCCACGAGCAGTACTTC	CSASSGHEQYF
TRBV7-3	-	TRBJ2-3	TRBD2	TGTGCCAGCAGCTTCCTAGCGGGGGTTCCAGATACGCAGTATTTT	CASSFLAGVPDTQYF
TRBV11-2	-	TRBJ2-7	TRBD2	TGTGCCAGCAGCTTGAGGGGACTAGCGGGAGAGTCTTACGAGCAGTACTTC	CASSLRGLAGESYEQYF
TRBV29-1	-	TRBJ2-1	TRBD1	TGCAGCGTTGAAGGACAGGGGGCGCCCAATGAGCAGTTCTTC	CSVEGQGAPNEQFF
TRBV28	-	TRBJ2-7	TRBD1	TGTGCCAGCAGTTTATTTGGGACAGGGATGGACGAGCAGTACTTC	CASSLFGTGMDEQYF
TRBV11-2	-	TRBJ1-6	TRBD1	TGTGCCAGCGATACAGGGGATTCACCCCTCCACTTT	CASDTGDSPLHF
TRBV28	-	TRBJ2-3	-	TGTGCCAGCAGCTTTGGACAGCCGGCGGATACGCAGTATTTT	CASSFGQPADTQYF
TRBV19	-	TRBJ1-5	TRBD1	TGTGCCAGTACCCCAGGGACAGGGTATCAGCCCCAGCATTTT	CASTPGTGYQPQHF
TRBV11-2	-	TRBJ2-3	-	TGTGCCAGCAGCTTAGGTGGCAGTGCGGGAGATACGCAGTATTTT	CASSLGGSAGDTQYF
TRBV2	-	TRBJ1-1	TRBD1	TGTGCCAGCAGCCCAAAGGGGGCGCGGGGTGAAGCTTTCTTT	CASSPKGARGEAFF